The rows below give T cell receptor beta chains drawn from one sample of a study of blood T cell repertoires in COVID-19. The data were produced by immunoSEQ multiplex PCR, yet TCRdb's version contains in-frame clones alone and is incomplete. The sample yields under 300,000 clones, about 80% seen once. The sample taken for sequencing was peripheral blood. Source of these receptors: a woman aged 80 or older with acute or convalescent COVID-19. Each CDR3 is given without its conserved first and last residue. D genes are given only for firm matches.

V: TRBV5-3
J: TRBJ1-5
D: TRBD1
CDR3: APGGTGDQPQH

V: TRBV4-1
J: TRBJ2-5
D: .
CDR3: ASSQELGDRRFGTQY

V: TRBV6-2/TRBV6-3
J: TRBJ2-1
D: .
CDR3: ASSPPGLGLNNEQF

V: TRBV3-1/TRBV3-2
J: TRBJ1-4
D: .
CDR3: ASSQYTTTNEKLF

V: TRBV3-1/TRBV3-2
J: TRBJ2-7
D: TRBD1
CDR3: ASSRQGSTYEQY

V: TRBV5-6
J: TRBJ1-1
D: TRBD1
CDR3: ASSLDRGKMNTEAF

V: TRBV29-1
J: TRBJ1-1
D: .
CDR3: SAQTGLNTEAF

V: TRBV18
J: TRBJ1-4
D: .
CDR3: ASSPRQGKLF

V: TRBV6-1
J: TRBJ1-2
D: .
CDR3: ASRPQGGGYT

V: TRBV12-3/TRBV12-4
J: TRBJ1-1
D: .
CDR3: ASSSRVSTEAF

V: TRBV3-1/TRBV3-2
J: TRBJ1-4
D: .
CDR3: ASSLVPTGGRGEKLF

V: TRBV6-2/TRBV6-3
J: TRBJ2-7
D: TRBD1
CDR3: ASSYGTGGYEQY

V: TRBV7-6
J: TRBJ1-4
D: TRBD1
CDR3: ASSSTPSRTGTKLF

V: TRBV7-9
J: TRBJ1-4
D: TRBD1
CDR3: ASSLEGTGRRKLF

V: TRBV5-1
J: TRBJ1-2
D: .
CDR3: ASSLQQDYGYT

V: TRBV5-1
J: TRBJ2-5
D: .
CDR3: ASSLVDQETQY

V: TRBV19
J: TRBJ1-5
D: TRBD1
CDR3: ASSTDRGQGQPQH

V: TRBV10-3
J: TRBJ2-6
D: .
CDR3: AISEAGLVANVLT

V: TRBV3-1/TRBV3-2
J: TRBJ1-5
D: .
CDR3: ASSQGNPVSGQPQH

V: TRBV5-1
J: TRBJ2-7
D: .
CDR3: ASSDGTSGYEQY

V: TRBV11-2
J: TRBJ2-7
D: .
CDR3: ASSLDRGSSYEQY

V: TRBV5-1
J: TRBJ2-3
D: TRBD1
CDR3: ASSLAGTASTDTQY

V: TRBV7-2
J: TRBJ1-4
D: .
CDR3: ASSLDGLVRVRGEKLF

V: TRBV7-2
J: TRBJ2-5
D: TRBD2
CDR3: ASSPAPFGLAPEETQY

V: TRBV19
J: TRBJ2-2
D: .
CDR3: ASSISVLANTGELF

V: TRBV2
J: TRBJ2-5
D: .
CDR3: ASRPGSAGGQETQY

V: TRBV9
J: TRBJ2-1
D: .
CDR3: ASSVMSGMALGEQF

V: TRBV11-2
J: TRBJ2-1
D: TRBD2
CDR3: ASSLGGLGLANYNEQF

V: TRBV5-1
J: TRBJ1-6
D: TRBD1
CDR3: ASNSGTGGSPLH

V: TRBV5-1
J: TRBJ1-2
D: .
CDR3: ASSAHRYGNYGYT

V: TRBV3-1/TRBV3-2
J: TRBJ1-1
D: .
CDR3: ASSQGGAGHTEAF

V: TRBV28
J: TRBJ1-4
D: .
CDR3: ASSPLLSRPAEKLF

V: TRBV5-4
J: TRBJ2-3
D: TRBD1
CDR3: ASSPPGQATDTQY

V: TRBV7-9
J: TRBJ1-4
D: TRBD1
CDR3: ASSLTGTAEKLF

V: TRBV19
J: TRBJ2-7
D: .
CDR3: ASSIGPSEQY

V: TRBV27
J: TRBJ2-7
D: TRBD1
CDR3: ASSTSDRGYEQY

V: TRBV6-2/TRBV6-3
J: TRBJ2-7
D: TRBD1
CDR3: ASSLRKSGTGTGEQY

V: TRBV2
J: TRBJ1-5
D: TRBD1
CDR3: ASSERGGQGLGNQPQH

V: TRBV6-5
J: TRBJ2-1
D: .
CDR3: ASNFPGYNEQF

V: TRBV7-2
J: TRBJ2-3
D: .
CDR3: ASSLRDFTDTQY

V: TRBV3-1/TRBV3-2
J: TRBJ2-6
D: TRBD1
CDR3: ASSPGGNGANVLT

V: TRBV3-1/TRBV3-2
J: TRBJ2-1
D: TRBD2
CDR3: ASRASGRAPYNEQF

V: TRBV4-1
J: TRBJ2-1
D: TRBD2
CDR3: ASSLGTSGYDNEQF

V: TRBV5-1
J: TRBJ2-5
D: TRBD1
CDR3: ASSLAGTGGQETQY

V: TRBV11-2
J: TRBJ2-2
D: TRBD1
CDR3: ASSRRWTGGITGELF

V: TRBV7-9
J: TRBJ2-1
D: .
CDR3: ASTVSYNEQF

V: TRBV14
J: TRBJ2-3
D: .
CDR3: ASSQVGAPLRGQY

V: TRBV10-3
J: TRBJ2-1
D: .
CDR3: AISEQGGGRYNEQF

V: TRBV2
J: TRBJ1-1
D: .
CDR3: ASQTETNTEAF